Listed below are T cell receptor beta chains from one sample, sequenced in a study of blood T cell repertoires in COVID-19. This table comes from immunoSEQ multiplex PCR, and its TCRdb copy is limited to in-frame clones, with some not included. The data show 140,000 to 150,000 clones, about 80% seen once. The sample comprised peripheral blood. The source of these receptors is a human donor in a cohort sampled during active COVID-19. Both conserved end residues are part of each CDR3. A D gene is named only where the DNA matches it firmly. Where a row states a size, it is once, few, many or the class of an expanded clone; other rows omit it.

j_call: TRBJ1-1; v_call: TRBV6-6; d_call: -; clone_size: once; cdr3_nt: TGTGCCAGCAGTCAACAGGGTATCGGAACTGAAGCTTTCTTT; cdr3_aa: CASSQQGIGTEAFF
j_call: TRBJ1-1; v_call: TRBV6-2/TRBV6-3; d_call: -; clone_size: -; cdr3_nt: TGTGCCAGCAGTTACCCTCCAGGGGAGAACACTGAAGCTTTCTTT; cdr3_aa: CASSYPPGENTEAFF
j_call: TRBJ1-2; v_call: TRBV5-1; d_call: -; clone_size: few; cdr3_nt: TGCGCCAGCAGCTTGGGAGTATACGATGGCTACACCTTC; cdr3_aa: CASSLGVYDGYTF
j_call: TRBJ2-1; v_call: TRBV4-3; d_call: TRBD2; clone_size: -; cdr3_nt: TGCGCCAGCAGCCAAGACCTTAGCGGGGGGTTTTACAATGAGCAGTTCTTC; cdr3_aa: CASSQDLSGGFYNEQFF
j_call: TRBJ1-1; v_call: TRBV19; d_call: -; clone_size: -; cdr3_nt: TGTGCCAGTAAAAGCAGGCCTTCGGGGACTGAAGCTTTCTTT; cdr3_aa: CASKSRPSGTEAFF
j_call: TRBJ1-5; v_call: TRBV19; d_call: TRBD1; clone_size: -; cdr3_nt: TGTGCCAGTAGTTCAGGGACAGGGAGGAACAATCAGCCCCAGCATTTT; cdr3_aa: CASSSGTGRNNQPQHF
j_call: TRBJ2-2; v_call: TRBV7-3; d_call: TRBD2; clone_size: -; cdr3_nt: TGTGCCAGCAGCCAAGTCCCGGGACTAGCGGGAAACGCCGGGGAGCTGTTTTTT; cdr3_aa: CASSQVPGLAGNAGELFF
j_call: TRBJ2-1; v_call: TRBV5-4; d_call: TRBD2; clone_size: -; cdr3_nt: TGTGCCAGCAGCTTCCCGACTAGCGGGAGGGCCGCTGAGCAGTTCTTC; cdr3_aa: CASSFPTSGRAAEQFF
j_call: TRBJ2-3; v_call: TRBV24-1; d_call: -; clone_size: once; cdr3_nt: TGTGCCACCAGTGATCGGGGAACCTCGACAGATACGCAGTATTTT; cdr3_aa: CATSDRGTSTDTQYF
j_call: TRBJ1-1; v_call: TRBV5-5; d_call: -; clone_size: -; cdr3_nt: TGTGCCAGCAGCATAGCAGGGTCCACTGAAGCTTTCTTT; cdr3_aa: CASSIAGSTEAFF
j_call: TRBJ2-2; v_call: TRBV7-2; d_call: -; clone_size: -; cdr3_nt: TGTGCCAGCAGCGGGGGGGCCCCGTCGACCGGGGAGCTGTTTTTT; cdr3_aa: CASSGGAPSTGELFF
j_call: TRBJ1-1; v_call: TRBV11-3; d_call: -; clone_size: few; cdr3_nt: TGTGCCAGCAGCCTCCAGGGTGAAGCTTTCTTT; cdr3_aa: CASSLQGEAFF